A selection of T cell receptor beta chains follows, all from one sample in a study of siplizumab effects on memory and regulatory T cells. Generated by immunoSEQ multiplex PCR, the TCRdb table keeps only in-frame clones and is missing some. The data contain around 58,000 clones, approximately 87% of them singletons. Sequencing was carried out using memory CD4+ T cells sorted from blood. The receptors stem from a human donor in good health. Both conserved end residues are part of each CDR3. D genes are given only for firm matches. Rows may omit the clone size; those that give it use once, few, many or a size class.

D	length	V	size	J	DNA	CDR3
TRBD2	15	TRBV6-5	NA	TRBJ2-3	TGTGCCAGCAGTTACTCCGGACTAGCGACAGATACGCAGTATTTT	CASSYSGLATDTQYF
NA	14	TRBV4-2	NA	TRBJ2-2	TGTGCCAGCAGCCAGCAGGGGCACACCGGGGAGCTGTTTTTT	CASSQQGHTGELFF
NA	14	TRBV11-2	few	TRBJ1-2	TGTGCCAGCAGCCCAGTTCAGGGGTATAGTGGCTACACCTTC	CASSPVQGYSGYTF
TRBD1	14	TRBV6-5	NA	TRBJ2-3	TGTGCCAGCAGGCCGACAGGGGGCAGAGATACGCAGTATTTT	CASRPTGGRDTQYF
TRBD1	13	TRBV30	NA	TRBJ1-2	TGTGCCTGGAAGGGGACAGCGGCTAGTGGCTACACCTTC	CAWKGTAASGYTF
NA	12	TRBV2	few	TRBJ2-2	TGTGCCAGCAGTCCTCAATACGGGGAGCTGTTTTTT	CASSPQYGELFF
NA	15	TRBV19	NA	TRBJ1-1	TGTGCCAGTAGCGCTTCTCGGGCCCGGAACACTGAAGCTTTCTTT	CASSASRARNTEAFF
NA	14	TRBV11-2	NA	TRBJ2-7	TGTGCCAGCAGCCCTGGTCTCAGGGCCTACGAGCAGTACTTC	CASSPGLRAYEQYF
NA	14	TRBV18	NA	TRBJ2-7	TGTGCCAGCTCACCGAGGGACACCTCCTACGAGCAGTACTTC	CASSPRDTSYEQYF
NA	16	TRBV29-1	once	TRBJ2-6	TGCAGCGTTGAATCGGGACGGACTTCTGGGGCCAACGTCCTGACTTTC	CSVESGRTSGANVLTF
TRBD2	15	TRBV15	once	TRBJ2-7	TGTGCCACCAGCAGAGATCCGGGGGGGATCGAAGAGCAGTACTTC	CATSRDPGGIEEQYF
NA	15	TRBV7-2	NA	TRBJ2-1	TGTGCCAGCAGCTCAGGGACCCGAGGGAACAATGAGCAGTTCTTC	CASSSGTRGNNEQFF
TRBD1	13	TRBV11-2	many	TRBJ1-2	TGTGCCAGCAGCCCCGGACAGGACTATGGCTACACCTTC	CASSPGQDYGYTF
NA	14	TRBV6-1	NA	TRBJ2-2	TGTGCCAGCACCAATTACGGGAAAACCGGGGAGCTGTTTTTT	CASTNYGKTGELFF
NA	14	TRBV27	NA	TRBJ2-5	TGTGCCAGCAGTTTTCAGGGGACCATGGAGACCCAGTACTTC	CASSFQGTMETQYF
NA	16	TRBV4-2	NA	TRBJ1-2	TGTGCCAGCAGCCAAGATATGGGCCGACCCAACTATGGCTACACCTTC	CASSQDMGRPNYGYTF
NA	13	TRBV27	NA	TRBJ2-1	TGTGCCAGCAGTTATGCGACCTACAATGAGCAGTTCTTC	CASSYATYNEQFF
NA	11	TRBV20-1	NA	TRBJ2-7	TGCAGTGCTAGAGACCTATACGAGCAGTACTTC	CSARDLYEQYF
NA	12	TRBV29-1	NA	TRBJ2-1	TGCAGCGTTCGTCAGGGATTCGATGAGCAGTTCTTC	CSVRQGFDEQFF
NA	11	TRBV6-6	NA	TRBJ2-1	TGTGCCAGCAGCCCAGCCAATGAGCAGTTCTTC	CASSPANEQFF
NA	15	TRBV2	NA	TRBJ1-3	TGTGCCAGCAGACTGAGGGGTGACTCTGGAAACACCATATATTTT	CASRLRGDSGNTIYF
TRBD1	15	TRBV10-2	NA	TRBJ1-5	TGCGCCAGCAGTGCGGTGACAGGGTTCGGTCAGCCCCAGCATTTT	CASSAVTGFGQPQHF
TRBD2	16	TRBV7-3	once	TRBJ2-1	TGTGCCAGCAGCTTAGCGGGCGGGAGGGGAAACAATGAGCAGTTCTTC	CASSLAGGRGNNEQFF
NA	14	TRBV6-5	NA	TRBJ2-2	TGTGCCAGCAGCCCGACGGGGGCGACCGGGGAGCTGTTTTTT	CASSPTGATGELFF
TRBD2	18	TRBV5-8	once	TRBJ2-1	TGTGCCAGCAGCCTTCTGGGACTAGCGGGTCCAACCTACAATGAGCAGTTCTTC	CASSLLGLAGPTYNEQFF
NA	11	TRBV10-3	few	TRBJ1-1	TGTGCCATCAGTGAGTTAGCTGAAGCTTTCTTT	CAISELAEAFF
NA	16	TRBV5-1	NA	TRBJ2-2	TGCGCCAGCAGCGGGAGGGGGTTCGCGAACACCGGGGAGCTGTTTTTT	CASSGRGFANTGELFF
TRBD1	15	TRBV5-1	NA	TRBJ1-1	TGCGCCAGCAGCCTAACGACAGGGTCCTACACTGAAGCTTTCTTT	CASSLTTGSYTEAFF
TRBD1	17	TRBV27	many	TRBJ1-1	TGTGCCAGCAGTTCAGGGCTGGGACAGGGAGGGCACACTGAAGCTTTCTTT	CASSSGLGQGGHTEAFF
TRBD1	12	TRBV29-1	NA	TRBJ1-2	TGCAGCGTTGGCGGGACAGGGTATGGCTACACCTTC	CSVGGTGYGYTF
TRBD1	14	TRBV5-4	NA	TRBJ1-4	TGTGCCAGCAGCCCCGGGACAGGGGAAGAAAAACTGTTTTTT	CASSPGTGEEKLFF
NA	13	TRBV6-1	NA	TRBJ2-2	TGTGCCATCCATCTCTTGAACACCGGGGAGCTGTTTTTT	CAIHLLNTGELFF
NA	17	TRBV9	NA	TRBJ2-2	TGTGCCAGCAGCGTAGAGAGCAGGATTCCTAACACCGGGGAGCTGTTTTTT	CASSVESRIPNTGELFF
TRBD1	16	TRBV19	NA	TRBJ1-3	TGTGCCATTTCGACAGGGGGAATTCAGGCTGGAAACACCATATATTTT	CAISTGGIQAGNTIYF
TRBD1	16	TRBV25-1	NA	TRBJ1-2	TGTGCCAGCAGTGAGGGGGGAGGGGGCGCCGGCTATGGCTACACCTTC	CASSEGGGGAGYGYTF
TRBD1	14	TRBV5-6	NA	TRBJ1-2	TGTGCCAGCAGCCCTGGGACAGGGTTACATGGCTACACCTTC	CASSPGTGLHGYTF
TRBD2	16	TRBV9	NA	TRBJ2-2	TGTGCCAGCAGCTCTGCCGGGACTAGCGGTCCCGGGGAGCTGTTTTTT	CASSSAGTSGPGELFF
TRBD2	16	TRBV5-4	NA	TRBJ2-3	TGTGCCAGCAGCTTGCTGACTAGCCCCCCCGCGGATACGCAGTATTTT	CASSLLTSPPADTQYF
NA	15	TRBV18	NA	TRBJ2-7	TGTGCCAGCTCACCCCCGGGGCGGAGCTCCTACGAGCAGTACTTC	CASSPPGRSSYEQYF
NA	17	TRBV6-1	NA	TRBJ2-1	TGTGCCAGCAGTGAAGATGGGCTAGCTGGAGGAGTGTATGAGCAGTTCTTC	CASSEDGLAGGVYEQFF
NA	15	TRBV13	few	TRBJ1-2	TGTGCCAGCAGCTTAGATGGGCAGACGAACTATGGCTACACCTTC	CASSLDGQTNYGYTF
NA	13	TRBV2	NA	TRBJ1-1	TGTGCCAGCAGGACAGGAAGAGACACTGAAGCTTTCTTT	CASRTGRDTEAFF
TRBD2	15	TRBV19	NA	TRBJ2-7	TGTGCCAGTAGTTCTTTAGCGGGTACCGCCTACGAGCAGTACTTC	CASSSLAGTAYEQYF
NA	14	TRBV5-1	NA	TRBJ1-1	TGCGCCAGCAGCTTGTGGGACATGAACACTGAAGCTTTCTTT	CASSLWDMNTEAFF
NA	13	TRBV10-1	NA	TRBJ2-5	TGCGCCAGCAGTGAGGCCCGACAAGAGACCCAGTACTTC	CASSEARQETQYF
NA	15	TRBV7-2	NA	TRBJ1-1	TGTGCCAGCAGCCTCGGGGCTCTCCCGCACACTGAAGCTTTCTTT	CASSLGALPHTEAFF
TRBD2	14	TRBV28	NA	TRBJ2-3	TGTGCCAGCGGCCGGACTAGCGGGGGTGATACGCAGTATTTT	CASGRTSGGDTQYF
NA	17	TRBV5-1	few	TRBJ2-1	TGCGCCAGCAGCCCGAGTCATCCCCTTAGCTCCTACAATGAGCAGTTCTTC	CASSPSHPLSSYNEQFF
NA	14	TRBV10-3	NA	TRBJ1-6	TGTGCCATCAGTCCGGCCCTTATGGTCTCACCCCTCCACTTT	CAISPALMVSPLHF
TRBD2	17	TRBV18	NA	TRBJ2-7	TGTGCCAGCTCACCTCCACCCGGGACTAGCGGAACCTACGAGCAGTACTTC	CASSPPPGTSGTYEQYF
TRBD2	15	TRBV4-2	NA	TRBJ2-5	TGTGCCAGCAGCCCCGGGGGGGGGCAGGTAGAGACCCAGTACTTC	CASSPGGGQVETQYF
TRBD1	15	TRBV4-1	NA	TRBJ1-3	TGCGCCAGCAGCCAAGATAAGGGGGCCGGAAACACCATATATTTT	CASSQDKGAGNTIYF
NA	14	TRBV6-1	NA	TRBJ2-5	TGTGCCAGCAGTGAGTTACCGGGACCGGGGACCCAGTACTTC	CASSELPGPGTQYF
NA	16	TRBV4-1	NA	TRBJ2-1	TGCGCCAGCAGCCAACTAGACATCATCTCCTACAATGAGCAGTTCTTC	CASSQLDIISYNEQFF
NA	16	TRBV7-8	NA	TRBJ2-3	TGTGCCAGCAGCCTAGGGGGGGGCAGCAGCACAGATACGCAGTATTTT	CASSLGGGSSTDTQYF